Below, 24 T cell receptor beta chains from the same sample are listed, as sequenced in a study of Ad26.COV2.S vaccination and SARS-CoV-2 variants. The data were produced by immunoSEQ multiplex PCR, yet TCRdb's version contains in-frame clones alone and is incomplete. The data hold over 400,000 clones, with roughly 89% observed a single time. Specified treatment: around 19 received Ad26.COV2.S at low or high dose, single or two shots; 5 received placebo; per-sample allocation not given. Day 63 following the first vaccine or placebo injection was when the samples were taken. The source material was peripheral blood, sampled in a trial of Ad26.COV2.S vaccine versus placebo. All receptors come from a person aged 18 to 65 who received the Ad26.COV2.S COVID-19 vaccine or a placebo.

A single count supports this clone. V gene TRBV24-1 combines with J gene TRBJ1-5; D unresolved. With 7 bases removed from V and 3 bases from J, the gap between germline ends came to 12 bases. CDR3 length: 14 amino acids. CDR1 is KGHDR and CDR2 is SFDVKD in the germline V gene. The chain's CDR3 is CATRGPGSNQPQHF. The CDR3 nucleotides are TGTGCCACCAGGGGTCCGGGGTCCAATCAGCCCCAGCATTTT.

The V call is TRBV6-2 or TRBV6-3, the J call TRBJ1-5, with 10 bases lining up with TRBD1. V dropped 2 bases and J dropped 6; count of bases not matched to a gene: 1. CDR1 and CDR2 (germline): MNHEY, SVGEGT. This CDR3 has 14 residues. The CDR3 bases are TGTGCCAGCAGTTACGACAGGGGGCGTCAGCCCCAGCATTTT. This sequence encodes CASSYDRGRQPQHF.

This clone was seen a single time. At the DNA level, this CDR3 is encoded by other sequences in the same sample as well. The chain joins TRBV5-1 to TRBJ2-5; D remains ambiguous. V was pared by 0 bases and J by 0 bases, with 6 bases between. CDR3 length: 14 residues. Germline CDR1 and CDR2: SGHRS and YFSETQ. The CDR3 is CASSLGRNQETQYF. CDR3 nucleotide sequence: TGCGCCAGCAGCTTGGGGCGCAACCAAGAGACCCAGTACTTC.

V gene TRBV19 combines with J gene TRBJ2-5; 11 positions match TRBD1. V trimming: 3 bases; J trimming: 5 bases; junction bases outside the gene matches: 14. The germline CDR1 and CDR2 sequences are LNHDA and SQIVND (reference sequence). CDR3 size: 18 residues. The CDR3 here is CASSIRWRTGGLGETQYF. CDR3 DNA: TGTGCCAGTAGTATTAGGTGGCGGACAGGGGGCCTTGGGGAGACCCAGTACTTC.

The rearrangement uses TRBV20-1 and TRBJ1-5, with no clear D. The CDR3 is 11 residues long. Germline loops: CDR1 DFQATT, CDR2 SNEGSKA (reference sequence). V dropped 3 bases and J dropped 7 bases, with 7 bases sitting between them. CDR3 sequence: CSASGRQPQHF. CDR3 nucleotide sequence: TGCAGTGCTAGCGGGAGGCAGCCCCAGCATTTT.

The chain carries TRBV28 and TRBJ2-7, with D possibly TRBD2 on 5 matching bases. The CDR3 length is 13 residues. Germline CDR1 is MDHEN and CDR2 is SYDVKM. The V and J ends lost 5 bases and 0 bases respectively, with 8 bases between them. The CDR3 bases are TGTGCCAGCAGTCTGGGGAGCTCCTACGAGCAGTACGTC. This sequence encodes CASSLGSSYEQYV.

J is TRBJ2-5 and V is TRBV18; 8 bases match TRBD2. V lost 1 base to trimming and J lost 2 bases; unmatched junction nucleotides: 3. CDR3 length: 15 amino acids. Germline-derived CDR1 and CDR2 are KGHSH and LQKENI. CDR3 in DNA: TGTGCCAGCTCACCACACGGGAGGGGTCAAGAGACCCAGTACTTC. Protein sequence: CASSPHGRGQETQYF. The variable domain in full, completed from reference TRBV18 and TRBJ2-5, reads NAGVMQNPRHLVRRRGQEARLRCSPMKGHSHVYWYRQLPEEGLKFMVYLQKENIIDESGMPKERFSAEFPKEGPSILRIQQVVRGDSAAYFCASSPHGRGQETQYFGPGTRLLVL.

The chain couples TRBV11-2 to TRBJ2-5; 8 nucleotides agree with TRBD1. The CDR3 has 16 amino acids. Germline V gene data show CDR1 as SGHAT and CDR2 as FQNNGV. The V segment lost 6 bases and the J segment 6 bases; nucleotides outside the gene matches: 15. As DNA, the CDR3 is TGTGCCAGCAGACCAAGCAGGGGGCGTCAGGGAAAGACCCAGTACTTC. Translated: CASRPSRGRQGKTQYF.

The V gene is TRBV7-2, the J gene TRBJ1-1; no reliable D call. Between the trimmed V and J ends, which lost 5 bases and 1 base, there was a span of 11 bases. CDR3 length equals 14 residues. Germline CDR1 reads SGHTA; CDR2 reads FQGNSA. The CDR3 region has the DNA TGTGCCAGCAGCCAAGGCCCGCGGAACACTGAAGCTTTCTTT. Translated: CASSQGPRNTEAFF.

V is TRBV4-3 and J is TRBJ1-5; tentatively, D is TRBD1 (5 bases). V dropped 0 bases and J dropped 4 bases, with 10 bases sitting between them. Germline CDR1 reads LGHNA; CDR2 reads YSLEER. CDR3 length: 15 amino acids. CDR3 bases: TGCGCCAGCAGCCAAGATCCAGGGAGAAATCAGCCCCAGCATTTT. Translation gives CASSQDPGRNQPQHF.

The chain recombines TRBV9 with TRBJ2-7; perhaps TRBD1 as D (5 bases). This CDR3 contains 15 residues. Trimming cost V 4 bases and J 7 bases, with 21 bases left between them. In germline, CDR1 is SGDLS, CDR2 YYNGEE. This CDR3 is CASSPMDGRVGEQYF. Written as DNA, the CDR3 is TGTGCCAGCAGCCCTATGGATGGCAGGGTGGGGGAGCAGTACTTC.

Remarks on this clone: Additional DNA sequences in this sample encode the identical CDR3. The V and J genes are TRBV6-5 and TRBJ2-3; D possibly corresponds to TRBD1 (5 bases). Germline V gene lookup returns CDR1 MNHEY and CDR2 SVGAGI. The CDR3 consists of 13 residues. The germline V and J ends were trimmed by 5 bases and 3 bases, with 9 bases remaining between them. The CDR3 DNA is TGTGCCAGCAGTCCAACAGGAACAGATACGCAGTATTTT. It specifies CASSPTGTDTQYF.

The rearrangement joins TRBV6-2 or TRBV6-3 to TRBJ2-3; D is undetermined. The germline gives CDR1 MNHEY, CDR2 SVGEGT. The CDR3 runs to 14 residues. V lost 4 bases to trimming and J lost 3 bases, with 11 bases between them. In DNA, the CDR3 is TGTGCCAGCAGTTTGGTAGGCGAGACAGATACGCAGTATTTT. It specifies CASSLVGETDTQYF.

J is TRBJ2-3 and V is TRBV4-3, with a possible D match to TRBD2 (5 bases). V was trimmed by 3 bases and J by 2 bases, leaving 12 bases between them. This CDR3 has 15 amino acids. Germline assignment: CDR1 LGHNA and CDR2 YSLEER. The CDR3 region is CASSHRSVPTDTQYF. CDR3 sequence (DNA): TGCGCCAGCAGCCATCGTAGCGTTCCCACAGATACGCAGTATTTT.

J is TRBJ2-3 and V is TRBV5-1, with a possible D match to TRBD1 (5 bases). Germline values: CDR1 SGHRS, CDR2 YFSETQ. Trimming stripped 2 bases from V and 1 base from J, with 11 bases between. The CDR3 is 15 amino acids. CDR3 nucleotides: TGCGCCAGCAGCTTATACAGGCCCCGCACAGATACGCAGTATTTT. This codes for CASSLYRPRTDTQYF.

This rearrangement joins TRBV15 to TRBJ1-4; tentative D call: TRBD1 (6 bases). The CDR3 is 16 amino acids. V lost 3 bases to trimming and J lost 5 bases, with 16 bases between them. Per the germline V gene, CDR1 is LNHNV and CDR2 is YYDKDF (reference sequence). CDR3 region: CATSRSSGRGNEKLFF. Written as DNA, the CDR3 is TGTGCCACCAGCAGGTCCTCAGGGAGGGGGAATGAAAAACTGTTTTTT.

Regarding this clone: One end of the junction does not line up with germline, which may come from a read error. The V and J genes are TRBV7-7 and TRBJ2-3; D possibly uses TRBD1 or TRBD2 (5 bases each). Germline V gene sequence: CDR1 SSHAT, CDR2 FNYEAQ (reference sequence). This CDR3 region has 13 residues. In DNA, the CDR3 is TGTGCTAGCAGTCGGGGCGGCACAGATACGCAGTATTTT. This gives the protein CASSRGGTDTQYF.

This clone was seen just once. Written as DNA, the CDR3 is TGTGCCAGCAGCGTAGGAAGGCGGGGGGGCGTGGATGAGCAGTTCTTC. Amino acid sequence: CASSVGRRGGVDEQFF. V is TRBV9 and J is TRBJ2-1; TRBD2 aligns across 9 bases. Per the germline V gene, CDR1 is SGDLS and CDR2 is YYNGEE. The CDR3 consists of 16 residues. Trimming took 0 bases from V and 8 from J; bases not matched to a gene: 9.

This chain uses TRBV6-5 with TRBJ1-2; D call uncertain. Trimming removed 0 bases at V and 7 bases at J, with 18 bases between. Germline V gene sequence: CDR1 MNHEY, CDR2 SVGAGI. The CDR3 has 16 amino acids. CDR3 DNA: TGTGCCAGCAGTTACTCGAACTGGTTATCGTACGGTGGCTACACCTTC. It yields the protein CASSYSNWLSYGGYTF.

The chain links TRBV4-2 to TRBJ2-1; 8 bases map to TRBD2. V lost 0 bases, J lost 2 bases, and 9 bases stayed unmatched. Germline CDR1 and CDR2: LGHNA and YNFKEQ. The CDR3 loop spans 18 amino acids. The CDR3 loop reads CASSQDLTAGGPYNEQFF. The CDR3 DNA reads TGTGCCAGCAGCCAAGATCTGACGGCGGGAGGACCCTACAATGAGCAGTTCTTC.

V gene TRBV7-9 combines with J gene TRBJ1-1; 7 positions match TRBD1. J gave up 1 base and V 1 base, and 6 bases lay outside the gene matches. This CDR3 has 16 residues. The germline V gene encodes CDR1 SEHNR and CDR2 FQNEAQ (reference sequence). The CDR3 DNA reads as TGTGCCAGCAGCTTAGTTGACAGGGACCGGAACACTGAAGCTTTCTTT. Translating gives CASSLVDRDRNTEAFF.

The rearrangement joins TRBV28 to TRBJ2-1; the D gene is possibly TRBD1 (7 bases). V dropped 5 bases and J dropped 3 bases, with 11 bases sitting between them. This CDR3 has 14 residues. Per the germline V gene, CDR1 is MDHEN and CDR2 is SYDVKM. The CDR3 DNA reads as TGTGCCAGCAGTGCGGGACAGCTCTACAATGAGCAGTTCTTC. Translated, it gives CASSAGQLYNEQFF.

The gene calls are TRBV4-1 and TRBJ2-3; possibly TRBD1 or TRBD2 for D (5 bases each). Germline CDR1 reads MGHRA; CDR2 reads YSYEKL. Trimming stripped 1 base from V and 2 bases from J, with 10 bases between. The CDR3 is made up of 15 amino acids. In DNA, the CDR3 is TGCGCCAGCAGCCAAGTGGGGGTTTCCACAGATACGCAGTATTTT. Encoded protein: CASSQVGVSTDTQYF.

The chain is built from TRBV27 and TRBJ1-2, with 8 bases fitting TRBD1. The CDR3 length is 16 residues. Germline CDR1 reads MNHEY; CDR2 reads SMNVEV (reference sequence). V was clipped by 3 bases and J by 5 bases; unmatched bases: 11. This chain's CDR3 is CASSFRGRGPRYGYTF. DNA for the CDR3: TGTGCCAGCAGTTTCCGAGGCAGGGGGCCTCGGTATGGCTACACCTTC.